This passage covers 8 T cell receptor beta chains from one sample sequenced in a study of OX40 agonist ivuxolimab in advanced cancers. TCRdb keeps only in-frame clones here, not all; method: immunoSEQ multiplex PCR. The table includes about 46,000 clones, roughly nine tenths detected once. The sequenced sample was CD4+ or CD8+ T cells sorted from blood, obtained in a trial of the OX40 agonist ivuxolimab. These receptors all stem from an adult with an advanced solid tumor such as melanoma, head and neck, liver or kidney cancer.

About this clone itself: It is unclear where the CDR3 begins or ends on the DNA, so no DNA is shown, and the CDR3 is as TCRdb lists it. V is TRBV19 and J is TRBJ1-5. The CDR3 has 14 amino acids, counting both end residues. CDR1 is LNHDA, CDR2 SQIVND, per germline (reference sequence). This chain's CDR3 is CASSISALNQPQHF.

The rearrangement joins TRBV7-2 to TRBJ2-7; 8 nucleotides agree with TRBD2. Germline lookup yields CDR1 SGHTA and CDR2 FQGNSA. This CDR3 spans 15 amino acids. J lost 1 base, V lost 4 bases, and 6 bases had no gene match. CDR3 sequence reads: CASSSAGDPSYEQYF. The CDR3 DNA reads TGTGCCAGCAGCTCAGCGGGGGATCCGTCCTACGAGCAGTACTTC.

The chain combines TRBV18 with TRBJ2-3; D not certain. Trimming left V 0 bases short and J 4 bases short, with 8 bases between. The CDR3 contains 14 residues. The germline V gene encodes CDR1 KGHSH and CDR2 LQKENI. As DNA, the CDR3 is TGTGCCAGCTCACCACCGAACGAGGCAGATACGCAGTATTTT. Translating it yields CASSPPNEADTQYF. Full variable domain (remainder filled in from reference TRBV18 and TRBJ2-3): NAGVMQNPRHLVRRRGQEARLRCSPMKGHSHVYWYRQLPEEGLKFMVYLQKENIIDESGMPKERFSAEFPKEGPSILRIQQVVRGDSAAYFCASSPPNEADTQYFGPGTRLTVL.

The chain is built from TRBV5-8 and TRBJ1-2, with no clear D. The CDR3 is 11 residues long. Trimming removed 2 bases from V and 5 bases from J, with 4 bases in between. Germline assignment: CDR1 SGHTS and CDR2 YDEGEE. Here the CDR3 reads CASSLPYGYTF. CDR3 DNA: TGTGCCAGCAGCTTACCATATGGCTACACCTTC.

The chain uses TRBV30 and TRBJ2-3; D gene ambiguous. CDR1 is GTSNPN, CDR2 SVGIG, per germline (reference sequence). Trimming took off 2 bases at V and 0 bases at J, with 12 bases between the two ends. The CDR3 spans 15 residues. The CDR3 bases are TGTGCCTGGAGTCCCCGTTTGGTTAGCACAGATACGCAGTATTTT. Translated: CAWSPRLVSTDTQYF.

The chain has TRBV7-8 and TRBJ2-7, with D possibly being TRBD1 or TRBD2 (5 bases each). The germline V and J ends were trimmed by 1 base and 5 bases, with 18 bases remaining between them. This CDR3 region has 16 residues. CDR1 and CDR2 from the germline V gene are SGHVS and FQNEAQ. The CDR3, as DNA: TGTGCCAGCAGCTTAGATTCGACCACAGGAGGCGACGAGCAGTACTTC. Translating gives CASSLDSTTGGDEQYF.

The chain joins TRBV10-3 to TRBJ2-5; a possible D gene is TRBD2 (6 bases). The CDR3 runs to 14 residues. Germline assignment: CDR1 ENHRY and CDR2 SYGVKD. The V and J ends lost 2 bases and 4 bases respectively, with 11 bases between them. CDR3 loop: CAISEGGLRETQYF. CDR3 DNA: TGTGCCATCAGTGAGGGAGGGCTACGAGAGACCCAGTACTTC.

This clone was observed once. The rearrangement uses TRBV9 and TRBJ2-1; TRBD2 aligns across 13 bases. CDR1 is SGDLS, CDR2 YYNGEE, per germline. The CDR3 covers 15 residues. J lost 10 bases, V lost 0 bases, and 4 bases had no gene match. This CDR3 is CASSVGLAGGKEQFF. In DNA form, the CDR3 reads TGTGCCAGCAGCGTAGGACTAGCGGGAGGAAAAGAGCAGTTCTTC.